This entry lists 17 T cell receptor beta chains sequenced from one sample in a study of cytomegalovirus exposure and HLA in healthy donors. Sequenced by immunoSEQ multiplex PCR; TCRdb stores in-frame clones only, minus some. The sample includes around 170,000 clones, around 89% of them seen just once. Sequenced material: PBMCs. The receptors come from a man in his late teens or twenties in good health and CMV-seronegative.

The chain is built from TRBV18 and TRBJ1-1; possible D gene TRBD1, 6 bases. Germline loops: CDR1 KGHSH, CDR2 LQKENI. The CDR3 loop spans 13 amino acids. Trimming stripped 3 bases from V and 8 bases from J, with 13 bases between. For the CDR3, the DNA is TGTGCCAGCTCACCGAACCAGGGGTTCGAAGCTTTCTTT. Residues: CASSPNQGFEAFF.

V is TRBV23-1 and J is TRBJ2-3, with D possibly TRBD2 on 5 matching bases. TRBV23-1 is an ORF for which the function is uncertain. The CDR3 runs 13 residues. The CDR3: CAITSYGTDTQYF. The CDR3 region has the DNA TGCGCGATCACTAGTTACGGCACAGATACGCAGTATTTT.

This chain joins TRBV19 and TRBJ1-4; D is undetermined. The ends were cut back, 5 bases at V and 4 bases at J, with 17 bases in the middle. Germline loops: CDR1 LNHDA, CDR2 SQIVND (reference sequence). The CDR3 is made up of 16 amino acids. CDR3 loop: CASSSLIGGLNEKLFF. The CDR3 DNA is TGTGCCAGTAGTTCCCTGATCGGAGGGCTTAATGAAAAACTGTTTTTT.

The V call is TRBV27, the J call TRBJ2-3, with 9 bases identical to TRBD2. Per germline, CDR1 MNHEY and CDR2 SMNVEV (reference sequence). The CDR3 extends over 20 amino acids. The V segment lost 0 bases and the J segment 2 bases; nucleotides outside the gene matches: 15. CDR3 protein: CASSLSLLRLAEKPTDTQYF. The CDR3 DNA is TGTGCCAGCAGTTTATCGCTCTTACGACTAGCGGAGAAACCCACAGATACGCAGTATTTT.

This rearrangement joins TRBV27 to TRBJ2-2, with D perhaps matching TRBD2 (6 bases). CDR1 is MNHEY, CDR2 SMNVEV, per germline (reference sequence). The length of the CDR3 is 18 residues. V was cut by 5 bases and J by 6 bases, with 25 bases left in between. The CDR3 here is CASSPIERRVSVAGELFF. The CDR3, as DNA: TGTGCCAGCAGTCCCATCGAGAGGAGGGTATCGGTTGCCGGGGAGCTGTTTTTT.

This clone was counted a few times. The V and J genes are TRBV4-2 and TRBJ1-6; weak D call: TRBD1 (6 bases). Per the germline V gene, CDR1 is LGHNA and CDR2 is YNFKEQ. V dropped 0 bases and J dropped 5 bases, with 11 bases sitting between them. The CDR3 has 16 residues. This chain's CDR3 is CASSQDMAGDNSPLHF. The CDR3 nucleotides are TGTGCCAGCAGCCAAGATATGGCAGGGGATAATTCACCCCTCCACTTT.

This chain links TRBV4-3 with TRBJ2-7; possibly TRBD2 for D (7 bases). CDR3 length: 16 residues. Germline CDR1 is LGHNA and CDR2 is YSLEER. V lost 3 bases and J 0 bases, leaving 15 bases between the germline ends. CDR3 in amino acids: CASSQGGGSLSYEQYF. In nucleotides, the CDR3 is TGCGCCAGCAGCCAGGGGGGCGGGAGCCTCTCCTACGAGCAGTACTTC.

The chain employs TRBV28 and TRBJ1-3; D ambiguous. CDR1 MDHEN and CDR2 SYDVKM come from the germline V gene. This CDR3 has 12 amino acids. Trimming shortened V by 6 bases and J by 7 bases, and 10 bases separated the two germline ends. Here the CDR3 reads CASSLSRNTIYF. Here the CDR3 DNA reads TGTGCCAGCAGCCTTTCGAGGAACACCATATATTTT.

This clone was counted between two and nine times. V gene TRBV5-3 combines with J gene TRBJ2-1; TRBD2 matches 10 bases. TRBV5-3 is identified as an open reading frame with a role that is uncertain. The CDR3 runs 16 residues. Trimming at V came to 4 bases and at J to 4 bases, leaving 8 bases not matched to a gene. The CDR3 loop reads CARSQPGTSDYNEQFF. The DNA for the CDR3 is TGTGCCAGAAGCCAGCCCGGGACTAGCGATTACAATGAGCAGTTCTTC.

V is TRBV29-1 and J is TRBJ2-3; 10 bases are a match to TRBD2. V shed 5 bases and J 2 bases; nucleotides not matched to a gene: 10. The germline V gene encodes CDR1 SQVTM and CDR2 ANQGSEA. The CDR3 is made up of 16 amino acids. The CDR3, as DNA: TGCAGCGTTCGGACGGTAGCGGGGGGTGACACAGATACGCAGTATTTT. This codes for CSVRTVAGGDTDTQYF.

The V gene is TRBV13, the J gene TRBJ2-7, with D perhaps TRBD1 (6 bases). This CDR3 spans 14 amino acids. Germline CDR1 is PRHDT and CDR2 is FYEKMQ (reference sequence). Trimming removed 5 bases from V and 0 bases from J, with 11 bases in between. The chain's CDR3 is CASSRRTVSYEQYF. Written as DNA, the CDR3 is TGTGCCAGCAGCCGACGGACAGTCTCCTACGAGCAGTACTTC. The full variable domain, completed using reference TRBV13 and TRBJ2-7, is AAGVIQSPRHLIKEKRETATLKCYPIPRHDTVYWYQQGPGQDPQFLISFYEKMQSDKGSIPDRFSAQQFSDYHSELNMSSLELGDSALYFCASSRRTVSYEQYFGPGTRLTVT.

The chain recombines TRBV5-4 with TRBJ2-5, with a weak D call TRBD2 (6 bases). The CDR3 is 16 amino acids. V lost 1 base, J lost 3 bases, and 16 bases lay in between. Germline V gene data show CDR1 as SGHNT and CDR2 as YYREEE (reference sequence). DNA for the CDR3: TGTGCCAGCAGCTTGTGGGGGGAACGGGGAAAAGAGACCCAGTACTTC. It encodes CASSLWGERGKETQYF.

This rearrangement joins TRBV27 to TRBJ2-7; 8 bases map to TRBD2. J was trimmed by 0 bases and V by 5 bases; bases with no gene match: 9. The CDR3 sequence is 16 residues long. Germline loops: CDR1 MNHEY, CDR2 SMNVEV (reference sequence). CDR3 coding DNA: TGTGCCAGCAGTCCGAATAGCGGGACCATCTCCTACGAGCAGTACTTC. Protein sequence: CASSPNSGTISYEQYF.

This clone occurred once. V is TRBV11-1 and J is TRBJ2-3, with 11 bases lining up with TRBD2. CDR3 length equals 14 residues. Losses at the gene ends were 6 bases for V and 3 bases for J; bases not matched to a gene: 2. Germline CDR1 reads SGHAT; CDR2 reads FQDESV (reference sequence). CDR3 coding DNA: TGTGCCAGCAGTCGGACTAGCGGGACAGATACGCAGTATTTT. The encoded protein is CASSRTSGTDTQYF.

The chain has TRBV28 and TRBJ1-1; tentatively, D is TRBD1 (6 bases). Germline CDR1 MDHEN, CDR2 SYDVKM. Trimming removed 3 bases at V and 5 bases at J, with 7 bases between. The CDR3 length is 12 residues. CDR3 bases: TGTGCCAGCAGTTTTCAGGGGACTGAAGCTTTCTTT. This gives the protein CASSFQGTEAFF.

The chain is built from TRBV6-5 and TRBJ1-2; D unresolved. Deletions cut 5 bases from V and 3 bases from J, with 10 bases between. From germline, CDR1 is MNHEY and CDR2 SVGAGI. The CDR3 sequence is 13 residues long. CDR3 coding DNA: TGTGCCAGCAGTCCCGGGGTCTACTATGGCTACACCTTC. Its translation: CASSPGVYYGYTF.

The chain employs TRBV2 and TRBJ2-1; D is unclear. This CDR3 has 16 residues. The V end lost 1 base, the J end lost 0 bases, and 10 bases lay between the germline ends. CDR1 and CDR2 from the germline V gene are SNHLY and FYNNEI. The CDR3 bases are TGTGCCAGCAGTGAAGTGGGCAAGAGCTCCTACAATGAGCAGTTCTTC. It codes for CASSEVGKSSYNEQFF.